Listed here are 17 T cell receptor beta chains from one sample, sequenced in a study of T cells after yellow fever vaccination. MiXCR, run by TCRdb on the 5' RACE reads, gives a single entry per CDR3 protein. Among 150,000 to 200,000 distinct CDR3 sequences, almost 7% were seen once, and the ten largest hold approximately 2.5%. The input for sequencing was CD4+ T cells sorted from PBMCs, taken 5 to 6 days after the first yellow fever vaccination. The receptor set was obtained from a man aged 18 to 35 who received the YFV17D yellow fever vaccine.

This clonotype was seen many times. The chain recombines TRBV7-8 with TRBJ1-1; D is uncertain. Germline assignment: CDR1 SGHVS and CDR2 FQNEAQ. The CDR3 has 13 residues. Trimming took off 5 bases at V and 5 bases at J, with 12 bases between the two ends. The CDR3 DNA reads TGTGCCAGCAGCCCCTCCCTGAGGACTGAAGCTTTCTTT. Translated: CASSPSLRTEAFF.

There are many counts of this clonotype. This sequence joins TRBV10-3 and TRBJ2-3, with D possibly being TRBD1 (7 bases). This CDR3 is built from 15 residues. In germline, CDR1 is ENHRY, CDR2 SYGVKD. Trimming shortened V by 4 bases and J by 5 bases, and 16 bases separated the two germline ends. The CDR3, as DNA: TGTGCCATCAGTGCTCAGGGGGGACGCAGAGATACGCAGTATTTT. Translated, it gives CAISAQGGRRDTQYF.

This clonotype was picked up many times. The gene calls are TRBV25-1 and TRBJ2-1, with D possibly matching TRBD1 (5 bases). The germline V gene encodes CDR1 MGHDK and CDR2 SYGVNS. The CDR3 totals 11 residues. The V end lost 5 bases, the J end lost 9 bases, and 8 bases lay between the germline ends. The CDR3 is CASSPRAEQFF. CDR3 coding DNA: TGTGCCAGCAGTCCCAGGGCTGAGCAGTTCTTC.

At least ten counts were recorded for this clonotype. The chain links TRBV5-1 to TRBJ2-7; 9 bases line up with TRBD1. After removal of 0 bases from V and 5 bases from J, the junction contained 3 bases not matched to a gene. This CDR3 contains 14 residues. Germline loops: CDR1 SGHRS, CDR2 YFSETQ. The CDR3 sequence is CASSLGTGDHEQYF. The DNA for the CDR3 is TGCGCCAGCAGCTTGGGGACAGGGGACCACGAGCAGTACTTC.

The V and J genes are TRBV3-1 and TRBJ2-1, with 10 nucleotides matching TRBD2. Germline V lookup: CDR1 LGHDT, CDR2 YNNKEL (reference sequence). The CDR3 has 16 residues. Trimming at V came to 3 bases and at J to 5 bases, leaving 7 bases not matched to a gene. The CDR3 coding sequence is TGTGCCAGCAGCCATAGGGTAGCGGGGGGTGACAATGAGCAGTTCTTC. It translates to CASSHRVAGGDNEQFF.

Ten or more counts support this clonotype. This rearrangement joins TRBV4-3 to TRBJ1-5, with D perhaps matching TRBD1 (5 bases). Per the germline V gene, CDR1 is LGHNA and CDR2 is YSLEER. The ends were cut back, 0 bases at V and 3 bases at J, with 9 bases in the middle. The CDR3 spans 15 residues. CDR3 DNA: TGCGCCAGCAGCCAAGATGGGACGGTCAATCAGCCCCAGCATTTT. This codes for CASSQDGTVNQPQHF.

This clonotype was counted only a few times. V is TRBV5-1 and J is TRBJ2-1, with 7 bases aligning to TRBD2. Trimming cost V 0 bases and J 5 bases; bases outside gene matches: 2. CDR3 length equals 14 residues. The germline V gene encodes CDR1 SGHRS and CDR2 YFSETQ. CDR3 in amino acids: CASSLGAGDNEQFF. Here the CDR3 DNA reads TGCGCCAGCAGCTTGGGTGCGGGGGACAATGAGCAGTTCTTC.

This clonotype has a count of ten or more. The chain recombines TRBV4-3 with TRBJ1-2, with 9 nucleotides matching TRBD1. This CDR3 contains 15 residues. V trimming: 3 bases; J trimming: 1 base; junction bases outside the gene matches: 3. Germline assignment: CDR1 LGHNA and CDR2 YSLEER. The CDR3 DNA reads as TGCGCCAGCAGCCACGACAGGGGGATTAACTATGGCTACACCTTC. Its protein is CASSHDRGINYGYTF.

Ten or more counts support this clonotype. The CDR3 loop is CASSPLDSYTGELFF. The DNA of the CDR3 is TGCGCCAGCAGCCCCCTGGACAGCTACACCGGGGAGCTGTTTTTT. This chain uses TRBV5-1 with TRBJ2-2; TRBD1 is a possible D gene (6 bases). The CDR3 is made up of 15 amino acids. Germline CDR1 reads SGHRS; CDR2 reads YFSETQ. Trimming took 4 bases from V and 3 from J, leaving 13 bases between them.

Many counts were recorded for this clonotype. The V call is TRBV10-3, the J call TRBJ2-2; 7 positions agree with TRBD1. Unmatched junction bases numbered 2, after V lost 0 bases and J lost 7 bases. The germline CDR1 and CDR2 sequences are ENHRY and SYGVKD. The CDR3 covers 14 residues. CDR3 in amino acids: CAISESRQGGELFF. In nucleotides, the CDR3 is TGTGCCATCAGTGAGTCGAGACAGGGCGGGGAGCTGTTTTTT.

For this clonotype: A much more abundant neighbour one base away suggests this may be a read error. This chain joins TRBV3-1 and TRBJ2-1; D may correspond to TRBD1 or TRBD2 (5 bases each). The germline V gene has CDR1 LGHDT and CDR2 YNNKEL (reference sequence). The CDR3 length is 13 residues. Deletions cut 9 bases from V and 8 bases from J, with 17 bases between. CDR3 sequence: CARTGRSLDEQFF. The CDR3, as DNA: TGTGCCAGAACGGGACGGAGTTTGGATGAGCAGTTCTTC.

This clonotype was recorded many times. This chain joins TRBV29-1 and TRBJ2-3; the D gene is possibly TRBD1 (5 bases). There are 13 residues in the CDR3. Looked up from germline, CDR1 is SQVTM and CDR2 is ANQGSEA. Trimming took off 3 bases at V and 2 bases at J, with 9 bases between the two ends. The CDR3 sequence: CSVDRAYTDTQYF. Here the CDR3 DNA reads TGCAGCGTTGACAGGGCGTACACAGATACGCAGTATTTT.

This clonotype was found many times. The DNA for the CDR3 is TGTGCCACCAGCAGAGAAGCAGGGGCTGGCAGGCGCTACGAGCAGTACTTC. It specifies CATSREAGAGRRYEQYF. The chain is built from TRBV15 and TRBJ2-7; D might be TRBD1 (6 bases). The V end was cut by 0 bases, the J end by 3 bases, with 18 bases between. This CDR3 contains 17 residues. Germline V gene data show CDR1 as LNHNV and CDR2 as YYDKDF (reference sequence).

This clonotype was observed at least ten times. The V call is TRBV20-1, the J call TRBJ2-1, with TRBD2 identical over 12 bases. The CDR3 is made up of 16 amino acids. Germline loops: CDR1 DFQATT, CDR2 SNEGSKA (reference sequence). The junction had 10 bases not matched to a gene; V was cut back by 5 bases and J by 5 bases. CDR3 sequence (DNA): TGCAGTGCTCGGTCCCTAGCGGGGGGGGCCCACAATGAGCAGTTCTTC. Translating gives CSARSLAGGAHNEQFF.

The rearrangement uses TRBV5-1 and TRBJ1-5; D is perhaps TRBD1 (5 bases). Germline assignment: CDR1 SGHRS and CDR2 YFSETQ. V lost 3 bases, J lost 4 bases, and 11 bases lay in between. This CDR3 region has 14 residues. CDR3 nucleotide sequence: TGCGCCAGCAGCTCAGGGATCTTAAATCAGCCCCAGCATTTT. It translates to CASSSGILNQPQHF.

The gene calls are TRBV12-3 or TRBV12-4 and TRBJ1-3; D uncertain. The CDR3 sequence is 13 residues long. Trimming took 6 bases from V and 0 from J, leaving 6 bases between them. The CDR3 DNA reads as TGTGCCAGCAGGTGGCTCTCTGGAAACACCATATATTTT. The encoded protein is CASRWLSGNTIYF.

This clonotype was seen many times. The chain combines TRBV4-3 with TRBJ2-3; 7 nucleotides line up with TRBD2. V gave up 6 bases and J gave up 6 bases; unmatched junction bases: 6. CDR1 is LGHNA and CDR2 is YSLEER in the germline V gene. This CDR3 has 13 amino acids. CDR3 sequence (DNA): TGCGCCAGCAGGGGCGGGGGTGCCGATACGCAGTATTTT. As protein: CASRGGGADTQYF.